This T cell receptor (beta chain) is from a study of PD-L1 blockade in urothelial cancer. Study context: Blood was tested 3 weeks (second dose) and 6 weeks into treatment.

To note about this clone: The target antigen is unknown.

Time point defined: peripheral blood 6 weeks after treatment start. Between 1 and 8 samples per patient were obtained, pretreatment and on-treatment. TCRdb's copy holds only in-frame clones and misses some; the assay was immunoSEQ multiplex PCR. The top ten clones hold around 11% of a sample with tens of thousands of clones, approximately 91% of them seen once. Study-wide findings and caveats: Blood TCR clonality below the median before treatment was a predictor of better survival.

The specimen comprised PBMCs, sampled around atezolizumab (anti-PD-L1) treatment. This TCR derives from a man aged 55 to 70 with urothelial cancer.

CDR3 DNA sequence: TGCGCCAGCAGCTTAACTAGCGGGCGGGACAATGAGCAGTTCTTC. Translating gives CASSLTSGRDNEQFF. The chain is built from TRBV5-1 and TRBJ2-1; 9 bases map to TRBD2. CDR1 SGHRS and CDR2 YFSETQ come from the germline V gene. V lost 2 bases to trimming and J lost 5 bases; unmatched junction nucleotides: 5. The CDR3 consists of 15 residues.